What follows describes a single TCR beta chain. Its antigen is undetermined. The data stem from a study of CXCR3-negative and CXCR3-positive naive CD8 T cells. Overall study: Libraries each contributed about 1.5 +/- 0.3 million TRB reads, for around 140 million in total. Findings and limits, study-wide: Surface CD5 matched across naive subsets, and TRB CDR3 properties served to infer TCR strength. Researchers reported similar TRBV-TRBJ usage in naive CXCR3-negative and CXCR3-positive cells, though memory differed. CXCR3-positive naive cells had more hydrophobic TRB CDR3s than CXCR3-negative naive cells.

Identification of naive CD8+ T cells rested on CD45RO-CCR7+CD27+CD95- status. Libraries were UMI-labeled 5' RACE TRB cDNA. For each CDR3 protein, TCRdb gives one entry from its re-call of the 5' RACE reads, without DNA. This listing includes some 130,000 distinct CDR3 sequences. The sequence was collected from a human donor in good health. Some clones in this sample may be carry-over from other donors' samples. Sequenced sample: naive CXCR3+ CD8+ T cells from blood. The subset is: CD45RO-CCR7+CD27+CD95- naive CD8+ T cells expressing CXCR3 (TNR3+).

The CDR3 here is CSMTTGHYEQYF. The J gene is TRBJ2-7, the V gene TRBV29-1; TCRdb reports TRBD1, a call that lacks DNA to check it against. CDR1 is SQVTM and CDR2 is ANQGSEA in the germline V gene. The CDR3 totals 12 residues.